The subject of this entry is one T cell receptor (beta chain). The data were obtained in a study of cytomegalovirus exposure and HLA in healthy donors. Looked up from germline, CDR1 is LGHNA and CDR2 is YNFKEQ. The ends were cut back, 0 bases at V and 4 bases at J, with 9 bases in the middle. There are 15 residues in the CDR3. This table comes from immunoSEQ multiplex PCR, and its TCRdb copy is limited to in-frame clones, with some not included. Of fewer than 400,000 clones listed, about nine tenths are singletons. The chain links TRBV4-2 to TRBJ1-4; D not resolved. The receptor comes from a young woman in good health and CMV-seronegative. Specimen: PBMCs. The CDR3 sequence: CASSQEFQYNEKLFF. The CDR3 DNA follows: TGTGCCAGCAGCCAAGAGTTCCAGTATAATGAAAAACTGTTTTTT.